Below, 17 T cell receptor beta chains from the same sample are listed, as sequenced in a study of neoadjuvant anti-PD-1 for oral cavity cancer. As to time point: after neoadjuvant nivolumab, at surgical resection. Sequencing was performed with immunoSEQ multiplex PCR; in TCRdb, only in-frame clones are kept and a portion is missing. The data hold about 23,000 clones, with 25% to 35% observed a single time. Sequenced here: tumor tissue, sampled after nivolumab (anti-PD-1) treatment. These receptors came from a person aged 35-79 years with oral cavity squamous cell carcinoma.

V and J are TRBV11-2 and TRBJ2-1, with D possibly matching TRBD2 (6 bases). CDR3 length: 12 residues. Trimming removed 5 bases from V and 10 bases from J, with 12 bases in between. From germline, CDR1 is SGHAT and CDR2 FQNNGV. The CDR3 DNA reads TGTGCCAGCAGCCCCACGGGGGAGGAGCAGTTCTTC. Amino acids: CASSPTGEEQFF.

This clone was counted many times. Other DNA sequences in this sample translate to the same CDR3. V usage is TRBV27 and J usage is TRBJ1-2; D unresolved. The CDR3 is made up of 16 amino acids. Trimming stripped 0 bases from V and 3 bases from J, with 14 bases between. Germline CDR1 is MNHEY and CDR2 is SMNVEV (reference sequence). The CDR3 DNA sequence: TGTGCCAGCAGTTTATCGGCCGCAGGTACATACTATGGCTACACCTTC. Residues: CASSLSAAGTYYGYTF.

By its share, this clone is medium-sized. The genes are TRBV4-2 and TRBJ2-7; 9 positions match TRBD1. CDR1 is LGHNA and CDR2 is YNFKEQ in the germline V gene. Trimming cost V 3 bases and J 2 bases; bases outside gene matches: 20. The CDR3 contains 20 residues. CDR3 nucleotide sequence: TGTGCCAGCAGCCACCCCAGGGCGGGACAGGGTTTTAACAGGGCCTACGAGCAGTACTTC. It codes for CASSHPRAGQGFNRAYEQYF.

The chain couples TRBV28 to TRBJ1-5; no clear D. The germline V gene encodes CDR1 MDHEN and CDR2 SYDVKM. Trimming cost V 5 bases and J 0 bases, with 11 bases left between them. This CDR3 contains 15 residues. The CDR3 sequence is CASSGTKVSNQPQHF. The CDR3 DNA sequence: TGTGCCAGCAGTGGAACTAAAGTTAGCAATCAGCCCCAGCATTTT.

The CDR3 region is CASRLGGTGNYEQYF. The CDR3 DNA reads as TGTGCCAGCAGACTCGGCGGGACAGGGAACTACGAGCAGTACTTC. The chain carries TRBV7-2 and TRBJ2-7; 9 bases map to TRBD1. The CDR3 has 15 amino acids. Germline lookup yields CDR1 SGHTA and CDR2 FQGNSA. V gave up 6 bases and J gave up 3 bases; unmatched junction bases: 9. Together with reference TRBV7-2 and TRBJ2-7, the CDR3 gives the full variable domain: GAGVSQSPSNKVTEKGKDVELRCDPISGHTALYWYRQSLGQGLEFLIYFQGNSAPDKSGLPSDRFSAERTGGSVSTLTIQRTQQEDSAVYLCASRLGGTGNYEQYFGPGTRLTVT.

This clone was counted a few times. The V call is TRBV6-1, the J call TRBJ2-5, with a tentative D call TRBD1 (5 bases). This CDR3 is 15 amino acids long. Trimming removed 5 bases at V and 2 bases at J, with 15 bases between. Germline V gives CDR1 MNHNS, CDR2 SASEGT. The CDR3 nucleotides are TGTGCCAGCAGTAAACACAATGGACATCAAGAGACCCAGTACTTC. Protein product: CASSKHNGHQETQYF.

The CDR3 DNA is TGTGCCAGCAGTAGGACAGGGATGAACACTGAAGCTTTCTTT. It codes for CASSRTGMNTEAFF. This sequence joins TRBV6-5 and TRBJ1-1, with 8 positions matching TRBD1. This CDR3 comprises 14 residues. The ends lost 5 bases at V and 0 bases at J; junction bases unmatched: 2. Germline V gene sequence: CDR1 MNHEY, CDR2 SVGAGI.

The chain couples TRBV10-1 to TRBJ2-2, with D unresolved. Trimming removed 6 bases from V and 4 bases from J, with 9 bases in between. CDR1 and CDR2 (germline): WNHNN, SYGVQD (reference sequence). The CDR3 runs to 13 residues. The CDR3 loop is CASSTQTTGELFF. DNA of the CDR3: TGCGCCAGCAGCACACAGACCACCGGGGAGCTGTTTTTT.

This clone was observed a handful of times. V and J are TRBV6-6 and TRBJ2-4; perhaps TRBD1 as D (5 bases). The CDR3 extends over 12 amino acids. V lost 4 bases and J 8 bases, leaving 9 bases between the germline ends. In germline, CDR1 is MNHNY, CDR2 SVGAGI (reference sequence). The CDR3 DNA reads TGTGCCAGCAGTTTCACAGGTGACATTCAGTACTTC. This encodes CASSFTGDIQYF.

The chain combines TRBV18 with TRBJ1-4; 9 nucleotides agree with TRBD1. The germline V gene has CDR1 KGHSH and CDR2 LQKENI. J gave up 5 bases and V 3 bases, and 13 bases lay outside the gene matches. The CDR3 is 18 residues long. The CDR3 bases are TGTGCCAGCTCACCGTTTGGCGGACAGGGGAACGGAAATGAAAAACTGTTTTTT. Its translation: CASSPFGGQGNGNEKLFF.

V usage is TRBV25-1 and J usage is TRBJ1-2, with D perhaps TRBD1 (5 bases). The CDR3 has 11 amino acids. From germline, CDR1 is MGHDK and CDR2 SYGVNS. The V end was cut by 6 bases, the J end by 8 bases, with 10 bases between. This chain's CDR3 is CASRGGYGYTF. Here the CDR3 DNA reads TGTGCCAGCAGGGGGGGGTACGGCTACACCTTC.

V is TRBV6-5 and J is TRBJ1-2; D call uncertain. Germline V lookup: CDR1 MNHEY, CDR2 SVGAGI. The CDR3 has 16 residues. Trimming took off 1 base at V and 0 bases at J, with 12 bases between the two ends. CDR3 in DNA: TGTGCCAGCAGTTACTTGGGCTCCTCGTCTAACTATGGCTACACCTTC. Translating gives CASSYLGSSSNYGYTF.

The chain combines TRBV5-1 with TRBJ1-4, with D hard to call. The V and J ends lost 0 bases and 7 bases respectively, with 7 bases between them. CDR3 length equals 13 residues. Germline V lookup: CDR1 SGHRS, CDR2 YFSETQ. CDR3 sequence reads: CASSLARFEKLFF. CDR3 sequence (DNA): TGCGCCAGCAGCTTGGCCAGGTTTGAAAAACTGTTTTTT. Drawing the rest from reference TRBV5-1 and TRBJ1-4, the complete variable domain is KAGVTQTPRYLIKTRGQQVTLSCSPISGHRSVSWYQQTPGQGLQFLFEYFSETQRNKGNFPGRFSGRQFSNSRSEMNVSTLELGDSALYLCASSLARFEKLFFGSGTQLSVL.

This clone was counted between two and nine times. Its ends do not fully match the called genes, so a read error is possible. The chain is built from TRBV5-1 and TRBJ2-7, with D tentatively TRBD1 (6 bases). The CDR3 is 15 amino acids. Germline CDR1 is SGHRS and CDR2 is YFSETQ. CDR3 residues: CASSLAGVTSNEQYF. The CDR3 nucleotides are TGCGCCAGCAGCTTAGCAGGGGTAACCTCCAACGAGCAGTACTTC.

The CDR3 loop is CASSSNTGLKAFF. The CDR3, as DNA: TGTGCCAGCAGCTCAAACACAGGGTTAAAAGCTTTCTTT. This chain joins TRBV9 and TRBJ1-1; tentative D call: TRBD1 (6 bases). The CDR3 contains 13 residues. The germline gives CDR1 SGDLS, CDR2 YYNGEE. Between the trimmed V and J ends, which lost 4 bases and 9 bases, there was a span of 16 bases.

The V gene is TRBV4-1, the J gene TRBJ2-2; possibly TRBD2 for D (6 bases). This CDR3 comprises 15 residues. V lost 4 bases and J 7 bases, leaving 16 bases between the germline ends. CDR1 and CDR2 from the germline V gene are MGHRA and YSYEKL. The CDR3 sequence is CASSRTDYNGGELFF. The CDR3 coding sequence is TGCGCCAGCAGCCGGACGGACTACAATGGCGGGGAGCTGTTTTTT.

This clone occurred a few times. In DNA, the CDR3 is TGTGCCAGCAGCCCCGGTTGGTATGGCTACACCTTC. Encoded protein: CASSPGWYGYTF. V and J are TRBV28 and TRBJ1-2; no definite D call. Germline CDR1 reads MDHEN; CDR2 reads SYDVKM. The CDR3 consists of 12 residues. V was cut by 6 bases and J by 5 bases, with 10 bases left in between.